The clone carrying this T cell receptor (beta chain) occurred a few times. The antigen is unknown. Looked up from germline, CDR1 is LNHDA and CDR2 is SQIVND (reference sequence). The trim removed 5 bases at V and 5 bases at J, leaving 10 bases unmatched. CDR3 size: 17 residues. The data originate from a study of T cells after yellow fever vaccination. General study points: The CD4 compartment and the CD8 compartment contained a small share of clonotypes in common. Detected again after the booster were most primary-vaccination clones, at 96% CD4 and about 90% CD8. Abundant contaminating clonotypes from the bulk population could appear in FACS-sorted repertoires.

TCR cDNA was made by 5'RACE template switching, adding a universal primer site and UMIs. A single record per CDR3 protein comes from TCRdb applying MiXCR to the 5' RACE reads. Of just over 300,000 distinct CDR3 sequences listed, around 3.6% are singletons. The rearrangement uses TRBV19 and TRBJ2-3; 13 bases fit TRBD2. The clonotype was recovered from a man younger than 35 who received the YFV17D yellow fever vaccine. This material consisted of PBMCs, taken on the day of the yellow fever booster vaccination. DNA of the CDR3: TGTGCCAGTAGTCCCATTACTAGCGGGGGGGCTGAAGATACGCAGTATTTT. It encodes CASSPITSGGAEDTQYF.